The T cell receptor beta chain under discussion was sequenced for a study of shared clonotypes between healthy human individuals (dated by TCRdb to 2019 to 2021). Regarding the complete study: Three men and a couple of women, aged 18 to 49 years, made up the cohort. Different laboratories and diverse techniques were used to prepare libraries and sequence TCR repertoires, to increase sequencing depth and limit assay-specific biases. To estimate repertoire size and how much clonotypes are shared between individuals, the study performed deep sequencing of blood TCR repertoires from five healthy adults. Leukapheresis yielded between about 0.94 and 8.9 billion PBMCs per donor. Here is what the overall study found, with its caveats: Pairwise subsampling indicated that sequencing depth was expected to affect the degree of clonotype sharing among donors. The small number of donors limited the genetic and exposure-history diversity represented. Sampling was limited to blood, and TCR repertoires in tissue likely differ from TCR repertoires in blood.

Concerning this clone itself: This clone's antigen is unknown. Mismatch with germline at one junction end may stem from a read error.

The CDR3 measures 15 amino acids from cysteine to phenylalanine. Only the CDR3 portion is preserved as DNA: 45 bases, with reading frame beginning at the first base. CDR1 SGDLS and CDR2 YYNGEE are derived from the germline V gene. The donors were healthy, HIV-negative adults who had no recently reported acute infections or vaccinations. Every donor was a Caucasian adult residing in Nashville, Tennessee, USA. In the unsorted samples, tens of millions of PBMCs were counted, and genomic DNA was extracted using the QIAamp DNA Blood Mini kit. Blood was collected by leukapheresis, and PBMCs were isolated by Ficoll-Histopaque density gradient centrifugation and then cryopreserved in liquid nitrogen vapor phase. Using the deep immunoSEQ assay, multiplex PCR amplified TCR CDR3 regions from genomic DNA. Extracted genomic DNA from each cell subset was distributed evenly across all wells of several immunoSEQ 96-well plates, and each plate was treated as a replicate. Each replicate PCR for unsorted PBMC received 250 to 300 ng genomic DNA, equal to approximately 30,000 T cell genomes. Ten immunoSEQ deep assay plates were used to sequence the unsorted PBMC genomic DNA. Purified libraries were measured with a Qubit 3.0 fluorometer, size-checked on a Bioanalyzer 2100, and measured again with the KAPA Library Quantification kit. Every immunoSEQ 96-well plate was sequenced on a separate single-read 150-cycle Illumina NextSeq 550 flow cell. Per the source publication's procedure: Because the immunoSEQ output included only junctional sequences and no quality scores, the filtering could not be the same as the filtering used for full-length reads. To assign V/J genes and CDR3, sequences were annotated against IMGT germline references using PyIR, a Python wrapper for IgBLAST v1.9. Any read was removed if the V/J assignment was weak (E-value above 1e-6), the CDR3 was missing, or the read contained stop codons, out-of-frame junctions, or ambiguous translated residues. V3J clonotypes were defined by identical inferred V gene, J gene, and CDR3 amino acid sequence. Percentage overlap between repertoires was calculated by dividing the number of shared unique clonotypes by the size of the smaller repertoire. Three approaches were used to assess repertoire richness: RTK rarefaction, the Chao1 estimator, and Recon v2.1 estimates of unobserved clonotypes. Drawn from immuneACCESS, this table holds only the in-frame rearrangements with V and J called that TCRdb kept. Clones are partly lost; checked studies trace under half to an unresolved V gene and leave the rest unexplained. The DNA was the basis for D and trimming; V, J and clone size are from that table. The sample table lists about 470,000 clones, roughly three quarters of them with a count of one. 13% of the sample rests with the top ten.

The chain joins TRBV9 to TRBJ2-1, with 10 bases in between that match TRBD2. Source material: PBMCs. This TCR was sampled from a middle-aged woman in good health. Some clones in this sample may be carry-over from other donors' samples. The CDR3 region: CASSPGTSAYNEQFF. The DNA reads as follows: TGTGCCAGCAGCCCCGGGACTAGCGCCTATAATGAGCAGTTCTTC. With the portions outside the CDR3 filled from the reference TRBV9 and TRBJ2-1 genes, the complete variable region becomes DSGVTQTPKHLITATGQRVTLRCSPRSGDLSVYWYQQSLDQGLQFLIQYYNGEERAKGNILERFSAQQFPDLHSELNLSSLELGDSALYFCASSPGTSAYNEQFFGPGTRLTVL.